A single sample gave rise to the 21 T cell receptor beta chains below, sequenced in a study of blood T cell repertoires in COVID-19. Sequencing used immunoSEQ multiplex PCR; TCRdb keeps in-frame clones, though not all of them. The sample records about 120,000 clones, 90% being singletons. The material sequenced was peripheral blood. The receptors were sampled from a woman aged 55-69 years with COVID-19, enrolled during active disease.

J is TRBJ2-2 and V is TRBV11-3; 8 positions agree with TRBD1. There are 16 residues in the CDR3. Per the germline V gene, CDR1 is SGHNT and CDR2 is YENEEA. V dropped 4 bases and J dropped 0; count of bases not matched to a gene: 4. The CDR3 DNA reads as TGTGCCAGCAGCTCGTTGACAGGGGCGAACACCGGGGAGCTGTTTTTT. It yields the protein CASSSLTGANTGELFF.

The genes are TRBV10-3 and TRBJ2-2, with TRBD1 as a possible D gene (7 bases). V shed 6 bases and J shed 6 bases, with 14 bases lying between them. The CDR3 is 14 residues long. Germline values: CDR1 ENHRY, CDR2 SYGVKD. CDR3 in amino acids: CAIREGASAGELFF. CDR3 nucleotide sequence: TGTGCCATCAGGGAGGGGGCTTCTGCCGGGGAGCTGTTTTTT.

This CDR3 is CASSYPFSDRHHSPPYEQYF. The CDR3 DNA sequence: TGTGCCAGCAGTTACCCCTTTTCCGACAGACACCATTCTCCACCCTACGAGCAGTACTTC. The chain uses TRBV6-2 or TRBV6-3 and TRBJ2-7; TRBD1 is a possible D gene (5 bases). The CDR3 totals 20 residues. The V gene lost 2 bases and the J gene lost 2 bases, with 28 bases spanning the gap. The germline gives CDR1 MNHEY, CDR2 SVGEGT.

V is TRBV11-2 and J is TRBJ1-2; D is ambiguous. V lost 3 bases and J lost 0, with 14 bases in between. Germline V gene data show CDR1 as SGHAT and CDR2 as FQNNGV. The CDR3 has 16 amino acids. The CDR3 region has the DNA TGTGCCAGCAGCTTCATCGGTGACATCGCTAACTATGGCTACACCTTC. As protein: CASSFIGDIANYGYTF. The full variable domain, its missing parts supplied by reference TRBV11-2 and TRBJ1-2, is EAGVAQSPRYKIIEKRQSVAFWCNPISGHATLYWYQQILGQGPKLLIQFQNNGVVDDSQLPKDRFSAERLKGVDSTLKIQPAKLEDSAVYLCASSFIGDIANYGYTFGSGTRLTVV.

The chain employs TRBV9 and TRBJ1-1; D ambiguous. Trimming left V 4 bases short and J 3 bases short, with 16 bases between. This CDR3 contains 15 residues. Germline CDR1 is SGDLS and CDR2 is YYNGEE. CDR3 in amino acids: CASSSRLTRDTEAFF. Here the CDR3 DNA reads TGTGCCAGCAGCTCCCGGCTGACGAGGGACACTGAAGCTTTCTTT.

V usage is TRBV6-5 and J usage is TRBJ1-1; 8 positions agree with TRBD1. V shed 5 bases and J 2 bases; nucleotides not matched to a gene: 4. The germline V gene encodes CDR1 MNHEY and CDR2 SVGAGI. The CDR3 extends over 14 amino acids. The CDR3 DNA sequence: TGTGCCAGCAGTCCGGACAGGGCCAACACTGAAGCTTTCTTT. Amino acids: CASSPDRANTEAFF.

This rearrangement joins TRBV6-6 to TRBJ2-3; 10 bases fit TRBD1. Germline CDR1 is MNHNY and CDR2 is SVGAGI (reference sequence). Trimming cost V 1 base and J 5 bases; bases outside gene matches: 6. There are 16 residues in the CDR3. The CDR3 DNA is TGTGCCAGCAGTTACTGGGGACAGGGGATGTTAGATACGCAGTATTTT. Protein: CASSYWGQGMLDTQYF.

The rearrangement joins TRBV7-3 to TRBJ1-1; the D is unclear. The CDR3 is made up of 13 amino acids. V lost 5 bases and J lost 4, with 11 bases in between. Germline V CDR1 and CDR2: SGHTA, FQGTGA. The CDR3 sequence is CASSGGMSTEAFF. CDR3 sequence (DNA): TGTGCCAGCAGCGGAGGTATGAGCACTGAAGCTTTCTTT.

This rearrangement joins TRBV7-9 to TRBJ2-5; no clear D gene. The CDR3 consists of 13 residues. From germline, CDR1 is SEHNR and CDR2 FQNEAQ (reference sequence). V was shortened by 0 bases and J by 3 bases, with 5 bases between the two germline ends. The CDR3 loop reads CASSLARKETQYF. The CDR3, as DNA: TGTGCCAGCAGCTTAGCCAGAAAAGAGACCCAGTACTTC.

The chain recombines TRBV27 with TRBJ2-1; 8 nucleotides align to TRBD1. There are 15 residues in the CDR3. In germline, CDR1 is MNHEY, CDR2 SMNVEV (reference sequence). Trimming took 5 bases from V and 10 from J; bases not matched to a gene: 13. CDR3 protein: CASSPTGVFSGEQFF. Here the CDR3 DNA reads TGTGCCAGCAGTCCGACAGGGGTTTTTTCAGGGGAGCAGTTCTTC.

This chain links TRBV4-1 with TRBJ1-2; D is perhaps TRBD1 (6 bases). Germline values: CDR1 MGHRA, CDR2 YSYEKL. V gave up 3 bases and J gave up 8 bases, with 16 bases separating them. This CDR3 has 14 amino acids. The CDR3 DNA reads as TGCGCCAGCAGCCACCCAGGGGAGGGCAGGGGCTACACCTTC. Residues: CASSHPGEGRGYTF.

This sequence joins TRBV10-3 and TRBJ1-3; D uncertain. Germline V gene data show CDR1 as ENHRY and CDR2 as SYGVKD. The V end lost 3 bases, the J end lost 8 bases, and 11 bases lay between the germline ends. The CDR3 spans 13 residues. The CDR3 region is CAISEAVMDTIYF. The CDR3 region has the DNA TGTGCCATCAGTGAAGCCGTGATGGACACCATATATTTT.

The rearrangement joins TRBV9 to TRBJ2-7, with a weak D call TRBD2 (6 bases). Germline V gene sequence: CDR1 SGDLS, CDR2 YYNGEE. CDR3 length: 15 amino acids. V lost 0 bases and J lost 3, with 13 bases in between. CDR3 residues: CASSVGPADYYEQYF. The CDR3 DNA is TGTGCCAGCAGCGTAGGCCCAGCGGACTACTACGAGCAGTACTTC. The whole variable domain, filled in from reference TRBV9 and TRBJ2-7, reads DSGVTQTPKHLITATGQRVTLRCSPRSGDLSVYWYQQSLDQGLQFLIQYYNGEERAKGNILERFSAQQFPDLHSELNLSSLELGDSALYFCASSVGPADYYEQYFGPGTRLTVT.

In DNA form, the CDR3 reads TGTGCCAGCAGTTTATCCCACAGCGGGACCCAGTACTTC. Amino acid sequence: CASSLSHSGTQYF. V usage is TRBV27 and J usage is TRBJ2-5; possible D gene TRBD2, 5 bases. The germline V gene has CDR1 MNHEY and CDR2 SMNVEV (reference sequence). Between the trimmed V and J ends, which lost 0 bases and 7 bases, there was a span of 9 bases. The CDR3 runs to 13 residues.

The genes are TRBV6-2 or TRBV6-3 and TRBJ1-5; D call uncertain. The germline V gene has CDR1 MNHEY and CDR2 SVGEGT. Trimming took 2 bases from V and 5 from J, leaving 13 bases between them. The CDR3 is 15 residues long. The CDR3 DNA reads as TGTGCCAGCAGTTACCCGACCGGCGGTCATCAGCCCCAGCATTTT. This codes for CASSYPTGGHQPQHF.

The V and J genes are TRBV7-9 and TRBJ2-1, with D perhaps TRBD2 (7 bases). V gave up 6 bases and J gave up 3 bases, with 15 bases separating them. Germline CDR1 reads SEHNR; CDR2 reads FQNEAQ (reference sequence). This CDR3 is built from 15 residues. CDR3 amino acids: CASSYSGGGYNEQFF. The CDR3 DNA reads TGTGCCAGCAGTTACTCGGGGGGCGGCTACAATGAGCAGTTCTTC. Combining the CDR3 with reference TRBV7-9 and TRBJ2-1 gives the whole variable domain DTGVSQNPRHKITKRGQNVTFRCDPISEHNRLYWYRQTLGQGPEFLTYFQNEAQLEKSRLLSDRFSAERPKGSFSTLEIQRTEQGDSAMYLCASSYSGGGYNEQFFGPGTRLTVL.

This clone was seen a handful of times. The J gene is TRBJ1-5, the V gene TRBV7-2; 10 nucleotides line up with TRBD1. J lost 4 bases, V lost 5 bases, and 8 bases had no gene match. Germline CDR1 and CDR2: SGHTA and FQGNSA. The CDR3 consists of 16 residues. The CDR3 sequence is CASSQYGTGANQPQHF. CDR3 DNA sequence: TGTGCCAGCAGCCAATATGGGACAGGGGCGAATCAGCCCCAGCATTTT.

This clone came up a few times. This chain joins TRBV20-1 and TRBJ1-1, with D tentatively TRBD1 (5 bases). Trimming shortened V by 3 bases and J by 0 bases, and 14 bases separated the two germline ends. The V gene's germline CDR1 is DFQATT and CDR2 SNEGSKA (reference sequence). This CDR3 contains 15 residues. The CDR3 loop reads CSASAGKWVNTEAFF. CDR3 DNA sequence: TGCAGTGCTAGTGCAGGGAAGTGGGTGAACACTGAAGCTTTCTTT.

The V gene is TRBV12-3 or TRBV12-4, the J gene TRBJ1-1; maybe TRBD1 (6 bases). The CDR3 consists of 13 residues. V lost 7 bases and J lost 5, with 14 bases in between. CDR3 in amino acids: CASTLGGRTEAFF. For the CDR3, the DNA is TGTGCCAGCACCCTGGGGGGGCGAACTGAAGCTTTCTTT.

V and J are TRBV6-5 and TRBJ1-1, with D unresolved. Per the germline V gene, CDR1 is MNHEY and CDR2 is SVGAGI. There are 13 residues in the CDR3. V dropped 6 bases and J dropped 2 bases, with 10 bases sitting between them. CDR3: CASRGRGNTEAFF. CDR3 bases: TGTGCCAGCAGAGGGCGGGGAAACACTGAAGCTTTCTTT.

DNA of the CDR3: TGCGCCAGCAGCAAGGGACAGAACACTGAAGCTTTCTTT. It is translated as CASSKGQNTEAFF. This sequence joins TRBV5-1 and TRBJ1-1; D might be TRBD1 (6 bases). This CDR3 has 13 amino acids. Trimming shortened V by 4 bases and J by 1 base, and 8 bases separated the two germline ends. The germline V gene has CDR1 SGHRS and CDR2 YFSETQ.